The entry below describes one T cell receptor beta chain. Its antigen is currently unknown. TCRdb re-called the 5' RACE reads with MiXCR, one entry per CDR3 protein. This sample has around 570,000 distinct CDR3 sequences, with around 9.6% found just once. This CDR3 spans 13 amino acids. CDR1 and CDR2 from the germline V gene are SEHNR and FQNEAQ (reference sequence). V was shortened by 4 bases and J by 6 bases, with 10 bases between the two germline ends. These data belong to a study of identical twins. Overall study results and limits: An excess of low generation probability was shown by twin-shared out-of-frame alpha sequences. Zero-insertion results could be subject to partial confounding by invariant MAIT and iNKT cells. Modelling underestimated the level of out-of-frame TCR alpha sharing observed in monozygotic twins.

The sample was also reused in another study, on yellow fever vaccine responses in identical twins. From that paper: The authors reported partly convergent, partly personalized vaccine responses in identical twins.

This chain uses TRBV7-9 with TRBJ1-5; the D gene is possibly TRBD1 (5 bases). The sequencing sample was made of PBMCs. This TCR came from a woman under 30 in good health. For the CDR3, the DNA is TGTGCCAGCAGCTGGGACGGATCTCAGCCCCAGCATTTT. This codes for CASSWDGSQPQHF.